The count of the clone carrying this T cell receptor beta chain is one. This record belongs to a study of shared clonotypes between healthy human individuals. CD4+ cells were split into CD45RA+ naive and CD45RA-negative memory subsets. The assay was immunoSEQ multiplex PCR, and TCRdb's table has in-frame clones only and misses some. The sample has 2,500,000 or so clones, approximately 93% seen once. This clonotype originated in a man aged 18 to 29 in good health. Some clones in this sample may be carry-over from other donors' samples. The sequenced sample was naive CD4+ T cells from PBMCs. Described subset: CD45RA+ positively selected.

CDR3 in DNA: TGTGCCAGCAGTTTAAGGCGGACTAGCGACCCCTACGAGCAGTACTTC. Encoded protein: CASSLRRTSDPYEQYF. The chain recombines TRBV27 with TRBJ2-7; 9 nucleotides line up with TRBD2. Per the germline V gene, CDR1 is MNHEY and CDR2 is SMNVEV (reference sequence). With 2 bases clipped from V and 2 bases from J, the junction kept 7 bases outside the gene matches. This CDR3 comprises 16 residues.